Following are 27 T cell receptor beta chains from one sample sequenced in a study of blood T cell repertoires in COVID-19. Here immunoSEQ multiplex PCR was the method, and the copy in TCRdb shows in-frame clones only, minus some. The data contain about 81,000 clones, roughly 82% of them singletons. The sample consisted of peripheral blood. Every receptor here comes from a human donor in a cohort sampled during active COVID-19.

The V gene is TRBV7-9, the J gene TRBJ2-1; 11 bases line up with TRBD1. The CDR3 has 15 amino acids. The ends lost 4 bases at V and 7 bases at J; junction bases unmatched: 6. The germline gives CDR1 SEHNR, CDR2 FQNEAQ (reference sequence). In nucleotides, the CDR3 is TGTGCCAGCAGCTCGCCCGGGACAGGGGGGAATGAGCAGTTCTTC. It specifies CASSSPGTGGNEQFF. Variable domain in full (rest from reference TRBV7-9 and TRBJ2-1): DTGVSQNPRHKITKRGQNVTFRCDPISEHNRLYWYRQTLGQGPEFLTYFQNEAQLEKSRLLSDRFSAERPKGSFSTLEIQRTEQGDSAMYLCASSSPGTGGNEQFFGPGTRLTVL.

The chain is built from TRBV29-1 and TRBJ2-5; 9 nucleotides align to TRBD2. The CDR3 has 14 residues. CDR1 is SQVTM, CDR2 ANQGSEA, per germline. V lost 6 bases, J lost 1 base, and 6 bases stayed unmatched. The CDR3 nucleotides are TGCAGCGTACCTAGCGGGGCTGTCCAAGAGACCCAGTACTTC. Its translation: CSVPSGAVQETQYF. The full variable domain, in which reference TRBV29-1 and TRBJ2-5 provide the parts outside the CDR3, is SAVISQKPSRDICQRGTSLTIQCQVDSQVTMMFWYRQQPGQSLTLIATANQGSEATYESGFVIDKFPISRPNLTFSTLTVSNMSPEDSSIYLCSVPSGAVQETQYFGPGTRLLVL.

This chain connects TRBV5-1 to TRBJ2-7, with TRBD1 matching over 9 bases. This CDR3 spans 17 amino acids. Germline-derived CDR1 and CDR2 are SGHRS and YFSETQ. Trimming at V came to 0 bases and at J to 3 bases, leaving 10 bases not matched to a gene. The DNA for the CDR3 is TGCGCCAGCAGCTTGGGGGCCGGGGGACAGGGAGACTACGAGCAGTACTTC. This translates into CASSLGAGGQGDYEQYF. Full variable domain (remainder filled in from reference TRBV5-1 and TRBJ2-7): KAGVTQTPRYLIKTRGQQVTLSCSPISGHRSVSWYQQTPGQGLQFLFEYFSETQRNKGNFPGRFSGRQFSNSRSEMNVSTLELGDSALYLCASSLGAGGQGDYEQYFGPGTRLTVT.

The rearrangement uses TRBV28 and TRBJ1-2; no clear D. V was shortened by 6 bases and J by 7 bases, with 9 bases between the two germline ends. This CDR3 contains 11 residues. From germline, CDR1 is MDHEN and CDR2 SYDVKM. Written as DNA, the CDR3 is TGTGCCAGCAGGGCCCCTGGTGGCTACACCTTC. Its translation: CASRAPGGYTF.

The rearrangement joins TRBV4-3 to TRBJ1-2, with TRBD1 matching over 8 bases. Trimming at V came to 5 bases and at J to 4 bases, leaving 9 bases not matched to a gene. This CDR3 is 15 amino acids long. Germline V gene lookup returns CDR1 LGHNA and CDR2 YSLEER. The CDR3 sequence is CASSGGTGEIYGYTF. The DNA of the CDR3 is TGCGCCAGCAGCGGAGGGACAGGCGAAATCTATGGCTACACCTTC.

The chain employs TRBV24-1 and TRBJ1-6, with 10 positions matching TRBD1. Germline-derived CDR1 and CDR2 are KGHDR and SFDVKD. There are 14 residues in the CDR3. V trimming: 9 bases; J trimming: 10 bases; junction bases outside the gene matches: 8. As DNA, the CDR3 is TGTGCCACCGTAACGGGACAGGGGAGGTCACCCCTCCACTTT. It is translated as CATVTGQGRSPLHF.

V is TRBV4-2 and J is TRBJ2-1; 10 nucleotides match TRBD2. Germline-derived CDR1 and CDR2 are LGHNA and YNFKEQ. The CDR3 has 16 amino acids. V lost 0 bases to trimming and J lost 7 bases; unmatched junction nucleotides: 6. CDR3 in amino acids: CASSQDSQRGGNEQFF. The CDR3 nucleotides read TGTGCCAGCAGCCAAGATTCCCAGCGGGGGGGGAATGAGCAGTTCTTC.

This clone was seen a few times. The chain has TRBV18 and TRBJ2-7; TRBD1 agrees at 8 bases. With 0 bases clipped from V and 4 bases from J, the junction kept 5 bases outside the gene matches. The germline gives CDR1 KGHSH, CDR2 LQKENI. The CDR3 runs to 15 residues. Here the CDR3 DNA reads TGTGCCAGCTCACCACCGGCAGGGGGCTTGTACGAGCAGTACTTC. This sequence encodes CASSPPAGGLYEQYF. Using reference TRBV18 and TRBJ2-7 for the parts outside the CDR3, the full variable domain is NAGVMQNPRHLVRRRGQEARLRCSPMKGHSHVYWYRQLPEEGLKFMVYLQKENIIDESGMPKERFSAEFPKEGPSILRIQQVVRGDSAAYFCASSPPAGGLYEQYFGPGTRLTVT.

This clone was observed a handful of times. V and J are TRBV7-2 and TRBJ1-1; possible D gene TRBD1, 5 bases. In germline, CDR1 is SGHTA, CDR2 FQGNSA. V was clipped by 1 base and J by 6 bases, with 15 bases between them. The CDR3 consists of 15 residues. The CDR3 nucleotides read TGTGCCAGCAGCTTAGATCATAGCCAGGGTGCTGAAGCTTTCTTT. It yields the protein CASSLDHSQGAEAFF.

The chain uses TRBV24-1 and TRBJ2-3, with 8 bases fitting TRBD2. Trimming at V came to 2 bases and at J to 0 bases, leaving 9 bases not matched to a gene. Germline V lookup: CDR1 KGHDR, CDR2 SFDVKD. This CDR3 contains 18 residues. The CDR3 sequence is CATSDSRVQRGSTDTQYF. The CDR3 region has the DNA TGTGCCACCAGTGATTCCCGCGTACAGCGGGGGAGCACAGATACGCAGTATTTT.

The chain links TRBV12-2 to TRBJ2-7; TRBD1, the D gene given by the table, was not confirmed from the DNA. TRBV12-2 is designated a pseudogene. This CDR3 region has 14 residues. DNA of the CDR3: TGTGCAAGGCCCCGGGACAGGGGGCCAGGCGAGCAGTACTTC. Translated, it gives CARPRDRGPGEQYF.

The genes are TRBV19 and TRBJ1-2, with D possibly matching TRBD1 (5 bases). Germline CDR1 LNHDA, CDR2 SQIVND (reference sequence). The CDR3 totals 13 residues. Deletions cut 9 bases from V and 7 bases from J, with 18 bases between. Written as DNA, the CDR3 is TGTGCCAGCCAGTACTCCCAGGGCGGTGGCTACACCTTC. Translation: CASQYSQGGGYTF.

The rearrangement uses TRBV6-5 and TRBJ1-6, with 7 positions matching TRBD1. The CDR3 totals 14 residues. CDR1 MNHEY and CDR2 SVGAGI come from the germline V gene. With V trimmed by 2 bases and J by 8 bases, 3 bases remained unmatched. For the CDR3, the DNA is TGTGCCAGCAGTTACAGGACAGGAGATTCACCCCTCCACTTT. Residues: CASSYRTGDSPLHF.

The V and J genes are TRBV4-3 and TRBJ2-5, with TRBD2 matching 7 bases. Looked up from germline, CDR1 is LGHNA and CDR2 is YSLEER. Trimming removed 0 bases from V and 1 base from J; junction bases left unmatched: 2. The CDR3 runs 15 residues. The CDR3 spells CASSQELATQETQYF. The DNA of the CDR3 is TGCGCCAGCAGCCAAGAACTAGCGACCCAAGAGACCCAGTACTTC.

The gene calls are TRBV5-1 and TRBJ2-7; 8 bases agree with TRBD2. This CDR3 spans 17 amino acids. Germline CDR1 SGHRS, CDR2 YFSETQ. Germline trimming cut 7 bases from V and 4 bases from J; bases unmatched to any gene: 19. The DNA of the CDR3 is TGCGCCAGCTCTGAGCCTTTATCGGGCGGGGGGACTTACGAGCAGTACTTC. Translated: CASSEPLSGGGTYEQYF.

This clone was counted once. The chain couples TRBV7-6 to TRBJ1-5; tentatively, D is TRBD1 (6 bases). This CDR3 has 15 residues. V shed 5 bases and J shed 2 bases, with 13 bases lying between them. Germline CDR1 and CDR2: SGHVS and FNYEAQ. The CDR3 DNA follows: TGTGCCAGCAGCCTAGACAGGTGGGGCAATCAGCCCCAGCATTTT. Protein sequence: CASSLDRWGNQPQHF.

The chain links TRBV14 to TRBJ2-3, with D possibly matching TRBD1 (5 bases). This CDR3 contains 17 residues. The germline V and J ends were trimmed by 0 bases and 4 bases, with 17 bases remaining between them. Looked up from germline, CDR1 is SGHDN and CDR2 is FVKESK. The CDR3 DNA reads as TGTGCCAGCAGCCAAGATCTTCCGACAGTGACGGCAGATACGCAGTATTTT. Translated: CASSQDLPTVTADTQYF.

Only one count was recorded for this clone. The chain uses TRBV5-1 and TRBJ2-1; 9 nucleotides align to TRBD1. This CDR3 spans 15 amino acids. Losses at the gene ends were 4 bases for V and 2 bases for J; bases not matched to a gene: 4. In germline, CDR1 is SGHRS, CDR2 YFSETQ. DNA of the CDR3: TGCGCCAGCAGCGGGGGACAGGGCCCCTACAATGAGCAGTTCTTC. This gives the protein CASSGGQGPYNEQFF. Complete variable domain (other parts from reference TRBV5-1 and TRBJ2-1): KAGVTQTPRYLIKTRGQQVTLSCSPISGHRSVSWYQQTPGQGLQFLFEYFSETQRNKGNFPGRFSGRQFSNSRSEMNVSTLELGDSALYLCASSGGQGPYNEQFFGPGTRLTVL.

CDR3 sequence reads: CASNRQRTGANVLTF. In DNA, the CDR3 is TGTGCCAGCAACAGACAGAGAACTGGGGCCAACGTCCTGACTTTC. This rearrangement joins TRBV2 to TRBJ2-6; a weak D match, TRBD1 (5 bases). Germline CDR1 is SNHLY and CDR2 is FYNNEI. CDR3 size: 15 residues. V lost 7 bases and J lost 2, with 12 bases in between.

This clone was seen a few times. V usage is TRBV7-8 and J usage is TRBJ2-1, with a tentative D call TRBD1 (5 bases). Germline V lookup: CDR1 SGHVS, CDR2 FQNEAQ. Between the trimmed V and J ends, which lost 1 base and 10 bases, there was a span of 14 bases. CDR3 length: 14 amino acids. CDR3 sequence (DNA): TGTGCCAGCAGCTTAGATAGGGGCAGATGGGAGCAGTTCTTC. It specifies CASSLDRGRWEQFF.

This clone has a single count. CDR3 region: CASSLVRGGWDTEAFF. The CDR3, as DNA: TGTGCCAGCAGCTTAGTAAGGGGCGGATGGGACACTGAAGCTTTCTTT. V and J are TRBV7-9 and TRBJ1-1; the D gene is possibly TRBD1 (5 bases). Germline V gene sequence: CDR1 SEHNR, CDR2 FQNEAQ (reference sequence). The V gene lost 1 base and the J gene lost 3 bases, with 15 bases spanning the gap. The CDR3 spans 16 residues. Combining the CDR3 with reference TRBV7-9 and TRBJ1-1 gives the whole variable domain DTGVSQNPRHKITKRGQNVTFRCDPISEHNRLYWYRQTLGQGPEFLTYFQNEAQLEKSRLLSDRFSAERPKGSFSTLEIQRTEQGDSAMYLCASSLVRGGWDTEAFFGQGTRLTVV.

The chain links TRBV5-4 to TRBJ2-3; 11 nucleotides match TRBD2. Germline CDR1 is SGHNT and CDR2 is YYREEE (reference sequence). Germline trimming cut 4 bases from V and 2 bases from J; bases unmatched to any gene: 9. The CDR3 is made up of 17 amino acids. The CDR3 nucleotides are TGTGCCAGCAGCCCTTCTAGCGGGGGGTGGGCCACAGATACGCAGTATTTT. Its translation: CASSPSSGGWATDTQYF.

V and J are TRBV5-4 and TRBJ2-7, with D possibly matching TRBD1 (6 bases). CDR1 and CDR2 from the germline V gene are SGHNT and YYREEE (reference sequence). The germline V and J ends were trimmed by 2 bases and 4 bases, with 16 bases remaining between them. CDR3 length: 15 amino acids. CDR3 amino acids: CASSFAGDPYYEQYF. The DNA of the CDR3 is TGTGCCAGCAGCTTCGCAGGGGACCCGTATTACGAGCAGTACTTC.

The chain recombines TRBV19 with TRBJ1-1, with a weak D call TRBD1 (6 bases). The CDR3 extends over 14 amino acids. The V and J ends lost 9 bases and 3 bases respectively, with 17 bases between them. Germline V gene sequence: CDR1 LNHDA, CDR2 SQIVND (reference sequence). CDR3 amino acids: CASDLSTGHTEAFF. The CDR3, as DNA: TGTGCCAGCGACCTAAGTACAGGGCACACTGAAGCTTTCTTT.

CDR3 sequence: CASSIASDRSGGNYGYTF. In DNA, the CDR3 is TGTGCCAGTAGTATAGCTTCTGACAGGTCTGGAGGTAACTATGGCTACACCTTC. This chain uses TRBV19 with TRBJ1-2, with a weak D call TRBD1 (6 bases). The CDR3 runs 18 residues. The V end was cut by 1 base, the J end by 1 base, with 19 bases between. Germline V gene sequence: CDR1 LNHDA, CDR2 SQIVND (reference sequence).

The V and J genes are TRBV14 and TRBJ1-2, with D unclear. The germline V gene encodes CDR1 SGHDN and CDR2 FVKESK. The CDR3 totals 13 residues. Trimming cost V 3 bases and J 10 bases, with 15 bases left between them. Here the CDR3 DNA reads TGTGCCAGCAGCCATGACTTCGGTTATCACTACACCTTC. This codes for CASSHDFGYHYTF.

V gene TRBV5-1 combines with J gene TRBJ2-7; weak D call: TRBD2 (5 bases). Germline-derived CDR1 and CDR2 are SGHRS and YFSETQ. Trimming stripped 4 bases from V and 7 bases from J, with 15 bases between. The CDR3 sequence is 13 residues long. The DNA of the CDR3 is TGCGCCAGCAGCCTGAGGGCGGGTTTGGAGCAGTACTTC. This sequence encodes CASSLRAGLEQYF.